One sample yielded the 31 T cell receptor beta chains listed below, sequenced in a study of blood T cell repertoires in COVID-19. Produced via immunoSEQ multiplex PCR; TCRdb's table is partial and in-frame only. The profile shows around 360,000 clones, about 88% of them singletons. The sample taken for sequencing was PBMCs or T cells enriched from blood (not recorded which). Receptor source: a young woman who had recovered from COVID-19.

The chain uses TRBV28 and TRBJ2-3; maybe TRBD2 (5 bases). V was shortened by 7 bases and J by 1 base, with 12 bases between the two germline ends. CDR3 size: 14 residues. Germline lookup yields CDR1 MDHEN and CDR2 SYDVKM. CDR3 sequence (DNA): TGTGCCAGCACCCTGGATAGCGGCACAGATACGCAGTATTTT. Its protein is CASTLDSGTDTQYF. Combining the CDR3 with reference TRBV28 and TRBJ2-3 gives the whole variable domain DVKVTQSSRYLVKRTGEKVFLECVQDMDHENMFWYRQDPGLGLRLIYFSYDVKMKEKGDIPEGYSVSREKKERFSLILESASTNQTSMYLCASTLDSGTDTQYFGPGTRLTVL.

This chain links TRBV9 with TRBJ1-3; D is uncertain. Germline V gives CDR1 SGDLS, CDR2 YYNGEE. The CDR3 length is 14 residues. With 0 bases removed from V and 0 bases from J, the gap between germline ends came to 4 bases. The CDR3 sequence: CASSVVDSGNTIYF. CDR3 nucleotides: TGTGCCAGCAGCGTAGTAGACTCTGGAAACACCATATATTTT.

The chain combines TRBV25-1 with TRBJ2-1, with 9 bases lining up with TRBD2. Per the germline V gene, CDR1 is MGHDK and CDR2 is SYGVNS. Losses at the gene ends were 4 bases for V and 0 bases for J; bases not matched to a gene: 1. This CDR3 spans 15 amino acids. CDR3: CASSVSGGSYNEQFF. CDR3 nucleotides: TGTGCCAGCAGTGTTAGCGGGGGCTCCTACAATGAGCAGTTCTTC.

The V and J genes are TRBV7-2 and TRBJ1-6; perhaps TRBD1 as D (5 bases). Germline CDR1 SGHTA, CDR2 FQGNSA. Trimming left V 5 bases short and J 6 bases short, with 14 bases between. The CDR3 runs 15 residues. CDR3 bases: TGTGCCAGCAGCGAACGGGGGACTTCTAATTCACCCCTCCACTTT. Protein product: CASSERGTSNSPLHF.

This chain joins TRBV6-5 and TRBJ1-6; 7 bases fit TRBD1. This CDR3 spans 13 amino acids. The V segment lost 6 bases and the J segment 9 bases; nucleotides outside the gene matches: 5. Looked up from germline, CDR1 is MNHEY and CDR2 is SVGAGI. CDR3 bases: TGTGCCAGCAGGACGACAGGGCTTTCACCCCTCCACTTT. Protein product: CASRTTGLSPLHF.

The table lists this clone with a count of one. The chain links TRBV19 to TRBJ2-1; tentatively, D is TRBD2 (6 bases). This CDR3 has 15 residues. The V end was cut by 3 bases, the J end by 2 bases, with 11 bases between. Germline V gene sequence: CDR1 LNHDA, CDR2 SQIVND (reference sequence). The CDR3 reads CASSIPGLTYNEQFF. The DNA of the CDR3 is TGTGCCAGTAGTATCCCGGGACTCACCTACAATGAGCAGTTCTTC.

The rearrangement joins TRBV7-9 to TRBJ1-4; TRBD1 matches 10 bases. After removal of 5 bases from V and 8 bases from J, the junction contained 8 bases not matched to a gene. The CDR3 has 15 residues. CDR1 is SEHNR, CDR2 FQNEAQ, per germline (reference sequence). The CDR3 is CASSLTGGALEKLFF. In DNA, the CDR3 is TGTGCCAGCAGCCTGACAGGGGGCGCGCTGGAAAAACTGTTTTTT.

This chain uses TRBV28 with TRBJ1-6, with TRBD1 as a possible D gene (5 bases). The germline CDR1 and CDR2 sequences are MDHEN and SYDVKM. V was shortened by 7 bases and J by 6 bases, with 16 bases between the two germline ends. This CDR3 region has 15 residues. CDR3 region: CASNTRTPFNSPLHF. CDR3 nucleotide sequence: TGTGCCAGCAATACCAGGACACCCTTTAATTCACCCCTCCACTTT.

The J gene is TRBJ1-6, the V gene TRBV5-1; 8 bases align to TRBD1. The CDR3 is made up of 14 amino acids. CDR1 is SGHRS and CDR2 is YFSETQ in the germline V gene. The V gene end was trimmed by 4 bases and the J gene end by 10 bases; junction bases not matched to a gene: 7. In nucleotides, the CDR3 is TGCGCCAGCAGCCCTGGACAGGGCCAATCACCCCTCCACTTT. Amino acid sequence: CASSPGQGQSPLHF. Complete variable domain (other parts from reference TRBV5-1 and TRBJ1-6): KAGVTQTPRYLIKTRGQQVTLSCSPISGHRSVSWYQQTPGQGLQFLFEYFSETQRNKGNFPGRFSGRQFSNSRSEMNVSTLELGDSALYLCASSPGQGQSPLHFGNGTRLTVT.

The chain joins TRBV27 to TRBJ1-5; maybe TRBD1 (6 bases). Germline CDR1 reads MNHEY; CDR2 reads SMNVEV (reference sequence). V lost 2 bases to trimming and J lost 1 base, with 9 bases between them. The CDR3 totals 15 residues. The CDR3 spells CASSLSRGSNQPQHF. The CDR3 DNA reads as TGTGCCAGCAGTTTAAGCAGGGGCAGCAATCAGCCCCAGCATTTT.

The rearrangement links TRBV19 to TRBJ1-2, with D maybe TRBD1 (5 bases). Germline lookup yields CDR1 LNHDA and CDR2 SQIVND (reference sequence). CDR3 size: 16 residues. V was pared by 6 bases and J by 0 bases, with 17 bases between. CDR3 DNA sequence: TGTGCCAGTAGCCCAACCCCTCAGGGATCTAACTATGGCTACACCTTC. This codes for CASSPTPQGSNYGYTF.

The chain links TRBV5-6 to TRBJ1-6; tentative D call: TRBD1 (5 bases). Germline CDR1 reads SGHDT; CDR2 reads YYEEEE. CDR3 length: 16 amino acids. Deletions cut 0 bases from V and 8 bases from J, with 15 bases between. For the CDR3, the DNA is TGTGCCAGCAGCTTGGCCGGCAGGGTTGGAGATTCACCCCTCCACTTT. It yields the protein CASSLAGRVGDSPLHF.

This sequence joins TRBV7-9 and TRBJ2-5; D is unresolved. CDR3 length: 12 residues. V was trimmed by 1 base and J by 5 bases, leaving 5 bases between them. CDR1 is SEHNR, CDR2 FQNEAQ, per germline (reference sequence). This CDR3 is CASSLVRETQYF. The DNA for the CDR3 is TGTGCCAGCAGCTTAGTTCGGGAGACCCAGTACTTC.

The chain employs TRBV19 and TRBJ1-4, with no clear D. The CDR3 covers 17 residues. The V gene's germline CDR1 is LNHDA and CDR2 SQIVND (reference sequence). V shed 3 bases and J shed 0 bases, with 14 bases lying between them. CDR3 loop: CASSMQAASATNEKLFF. CDR3 DNA: TGTGCCAGTAGTATGCAGGCAGCCTCCGCAACTAATGAAAAACTGTTTTTT.

This clone was recorded a few times. J is TRBJ2-2 and V is TRBV11-2; TRBD2 aligns across 7 bases. Germline CDR1 SGHAT, CDR2 FQNNGV. This CDR3 is built from 16 residues. V was pared by 2 bases and J by 2 bases, with 5 bases of the junction left unmatched. The CDR3 region has the DNA TGTGCCAGCAGCTTAAGGGCGGGGGAAAACACCGGGGAGCTGTTTTTT. Translated: CASSLRAGENTGELFF. The full variable domain, completed using reference TRBV11-2 and TRBJ2-2, is EAGVAQSPRYKIIEKRQSVAFWCNPISGHATLYWYQQILGQGPKLLIQFQNNGVVDDSQLPKDRFSAERLKGVDSTLKIQPAKLEDSAVYLCASSLRAGENTGELFFGEGSRLTVL.

This chain joins TRBV5-1 and TRBJ2-1, with D perhaps matching TRBD1 (5 bases). The CDR3 consists of 18 residues. Germline V CDR1 and CDR2: SGHRS, YFSETQ. V was pared by 7 bases and J by 5 bases, with 28 bases between. CDR3 in amino acids: CASQYNEGGAWADNEQFF. Written as DNA, the CDR3 is TGCGCCAGCCAATATAACGAAGGTGGGGCCTGGGCCGACAATGAGCAGTTCTTC.

This clone turned up a few times. This chain uses TRBV3-1 (or the pseudogene TRBV3-2) with TRBJ2-7; D remains unclear. The CDR3 is 16 residues long. Germline CDR1 and CDR2: LGHDT and YNNKEL (reference sequence). V shed 4 bases and J shed 2 bases, with 18 bases lying between them. CDR3 sequence (DNA): TGTGCCAGCAGCCTCGGTACGAGTGAGCCGCCCTACGAGCAGTACTTC. It yields the protein CASSLGTSEPPYEQYF.

The genes are TRBV5-8 and TRBJ2-6; D gene uncertain. Germline loops: CDR1 SGHTS, CDR2 YDEGEE. V lost 3 bases to trimming and J lost 2 bases, with 9 bases between them. This CDR3 comprises 15 residues. CDR3 sequence reads: CASSSYNAGANVLTF. The CDR3 bases are TGTGCCAGCAGCTCTTATAATGCTGGGGCCAACGTCCTGACTTTC.

The genes are TRBV13 and TRBJ2-1; 8 bases agree with TRBD2. After removal of 6 bases from V and 5 bases from J, the junction contained 12 bases not matched to a gene. This CDR3 contains 16 residues. The V gene's germline CDR1 is PRHDT and CDR2 FYEKMQ (reference sequence). The CDR3 loop is CASSRRGGRSDNEQFF. In nucleotides, the CDR3 is TGTGCCAGCAGTCGCAGGGGCGGGAGGAGCGACAATGAGCAGTTCTTC. Supplemented by reference TRBV13 and TRBJ2-1, the full variable domain reads AAGVIQSPRHLIKEKRETATLKCYPIPRHDTVYWYQQGPGQDPQFLISFYEKMQSDKGSIPDRFSAQQFSDYHSELNMSSLELGDSALYFCASSRRGGRSDNEQFFGPGTRLTVL.

The chain links TRBV6-5 to TRBJ1-4; D perhaps matches TRBD1 (6 bases). The CDR3 spans 13 residues. CDR1 is MNHEY and CDR2 is SVGAGI in the germline V gene. Trimming pared 7 bases from V and 3 bases from J, leaving 9 bases between. The CDR3 protein is CASTGVANEKLFF. The CDR3 DNA is TGTGCCAGCACAGGGGTGGCTAATGAAAAACTGTTTTTT.

The chain couples TRBV27 to TRBJ1-1; no firm D call. Germline V gene lookup returns CDR1 MNHEY and CDR2 SMNVEV (reference sequence). The CDR3 is made up of 12 amino acids. The ends were cut back, 7 bases at V and 0 bases at J, with 6 bases in the middle. The CDR3 DNA reads TGTGCCAGCAAACACATGAACACTGAAGCTTTCTTT. Translation gives CASKHMNTEAFF.

V gene TRBV30 combines with J gene TRBJ2-7, with D perhaps matching TRBD1 (6 bases). CDR1 and CDR2 from the germline V gene are GTSNPN and SVGIG (reference sequence). V shed 1 base and J shed 2 bases, with 15 bases lying between them. The CDR3 totals 15 residues. The CDR3 DNA sequence: TGTGCCTGGAGTGGAGAAACAGGGAGACCCTACGAGCAGTACTTC. Translation gives CAWSGETGRPYEQYF.

The chain combines TRBV5-5 with TRBJ1-2; no reliable D call. V was trimmed by 0 bases and J by 3 bases, leaving 3 bases between them. The germline V gene has CDR1 SGHKS and CDR2 YYEKEE (reference sequence). This CDR3 has 12 amino acids. CDR3 sequence: CASSLADYGYTF. As DNA, the CDR3 is TGTGCCAGCAGCTTGGCAGACTATGGCTACACCTTC. The complete variable domain, with remaining parts taken from reference TRBV5-5 and TRBJ1-2, reads DAGVTQSPTHLIKTRGQQVTLRCSPISGHKSVSWYQQVLGQGPQFIFQYYEKEERGRGNFPDRFSARQFPNYSSELNVNALLLGDSALYLCASSLADYGYTFGSGTRLTVV.

This clone occurred once. This sample also contains other DNA sequences that code for the same CDR3. The CDR3 DNA reads TGTGCCAGCAGCTTCGGTGGGAACACTGAAGCTTTCTTT. This codes for CASSFGGNTEAFF. The V call is TRBV11-2, the J call TRBJ1-1; D call uncertain. This CDR3 has 13 amino acids. With 3 bases removed from V and 1 base from J, the gap between germline ends came to 6 bases. CDR1 and CDR2 (germline): SGHAT, FQNNGV.

The rearrangement links TRBV19 to TRBJ1-1; 8 nucleotides agree with TRBD1. Germline CDR1 reads LNHDA; CDR2 reads SQIVND (reference sequence). This CDR3 has 14 amino acids. V lost 9 bases and J lost 0; bases outside the gene matches: 6. In DNA, the CDR3 is TGTGCCAGCCGGGGACAGGCGATGAACACTGAAGCTTTCTTT. Amino acid sequence: CASRGQAMNTEAFF.

This clone came up a few times. This chain joins TRBV13 and TRBJ2-2, with 9 bases lining up with TRBD2. Germline V gene lookup returns CDR1 PRHDT and CDR2 FYEKMQ (reference sequence). Trimming removed 2 bases from V and 3 bases from J; junction bases left unmatched: 13. The CDR3 runs to 19 residues. The CDR3 sequence: CASSLIVRERGAHTGELFF. DNA for the CDR3: TGTGCCAGCAGCTTAATTGTTAGGGAGCGGGGGGCCCACACCGGGGAGCTGTTTTTT.

The V and J genes are TRBV6-5 and TRBJ1-3; D remains unclear. V was cut by 6 bases and J by 4 bases, with 13 bases left in between. Germline V lookup: CDR1 MNHEY, CDR2 SVGAGI. The CDR3 sequence is 14 residues long. The CDR3 reads CASSTTRGGNTIYF. The CDR3 DNA follows: TGTGCCAGCAGCACAACACGAGGGGGAAACACCATATATTTT.

The chain joins TRBV10-3 to TRBJ2-5; 14 nucleotides line up with TRBD2. The CDR3 runs 15 residues. V was pared by 6 bases and J by 5 bases, with 5 bases of the junction left unmatched. Germline V lookup: CDR1 ENHRY, CDR2 SYGVKD. The chain's CDR3 is CAISPTSGREETQYF. The CDR3 DNA sequence: TGTGCCATCAGCCCGACTAGCGGGAGGGAGGAGACCCAGTACTTC.

The chain uses TRBV9 and TRBJ2-7; 11 bases map to TRBD2. With 3 bases clipped from V and 0 bases from J, the junction kept 8 bases outside the gene matches. Germline-derived CDR1 and CDR2 are SGDLS and YYNGEE. The CDR3 is made up of 17 amino acids. CDR3 DNA: TGTGCCAGCAGCGCTGGACTAGCGGGTCCCTTCTCCTACGAGCAGTACTTC. Encoded protein: CASSAGLAGPFSYEQYF.

This clone was observed once. The chain links TRBV5-5 to TRBJ2-1; 12 bases are shared with TRBD2. The CDR3 spans 14 residues. V was pared by 3 bases and J by 6 bases, with 1 base of the junction left unmatched. Germline CDR1 and CDR2: SGHKS and YYEKEE (reference sequence). CDR3 coding DNA: TGTGCCAGCAGCTGGGGACTAGCGGGCAATGAGCAGTTCTTC. As protein: CASSWGLAGNEQFF.

V usage is TRBV29-1 and J usage is TRBJ1-2, with a tentative D call TRBD1 (6 bases). CDR1 is SQVTM and CDR2 is ANQGSEA in the germline V gene. V dropped 3 bases and J dropped 7 bases, with 15 bases sitting between them. This CDR3 has 13 residues. The CDR3 DNA is TGCAGCGTTGATTTGCCAGGGGCAACTGGCTACACCTTC. Translating gives CSVDLPGATGYTF.